Sequencing of this T cell receptor beta chain was carried out in a study of spatial heterogeneity in lung cancer. Study-level background: Each distinct TCR and UMI combination averaged more than ten appearances in raw reads.

Time point reported: blood at routine non-recurrence follow-up after resection. Whole RNA came from tumor, nontumor lung or frozen PBMC and was sequenced without being sorted. Germline CDR1 is SGHTA and CDR2 is FQGNSA. The CDR3 sequence is 14 residues long. Trimming pared 2 bases from V and 2 bases from J, leaving 9 bases between. General observations from the study: Resection blood, more than follow-up blood, showed ubiquitous expanded tumor TCRs.

TCRdb passed the 5' RACE reads through MiXCR, listing each CDR3 protein once. The sample yields 45,000 to 50,000 distinct CDR3 sequences, roughly 12% seen once. On this clonotype: The antigen is unknown.

The TCR sequence derives from a male donor with early-stage non-small cell lung cancer. The source material was PBMCs, sampled at follow-up. The chain employs TRBV7-2 and TRBJ2-5; unclear D gene. The CDR3 region is CASSLNSPQETQYF. DNA for the CDR3: TGTGCCAGCAGCTTAAATAGCCCACAAGAGACCCAGTACTTC.